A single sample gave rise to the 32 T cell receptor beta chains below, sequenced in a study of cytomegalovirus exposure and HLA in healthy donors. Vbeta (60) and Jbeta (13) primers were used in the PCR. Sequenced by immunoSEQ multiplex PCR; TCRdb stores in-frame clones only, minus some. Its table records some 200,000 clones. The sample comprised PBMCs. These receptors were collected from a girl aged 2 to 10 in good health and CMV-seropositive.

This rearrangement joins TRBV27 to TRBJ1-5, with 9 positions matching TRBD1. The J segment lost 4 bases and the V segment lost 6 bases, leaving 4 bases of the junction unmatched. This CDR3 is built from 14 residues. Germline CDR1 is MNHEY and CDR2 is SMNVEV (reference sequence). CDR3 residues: CASRTGTGNQPQHF. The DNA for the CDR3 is TGTGCCAGCAGGACCGGGACAGGGAATCAGCCCCAGCATTTT.

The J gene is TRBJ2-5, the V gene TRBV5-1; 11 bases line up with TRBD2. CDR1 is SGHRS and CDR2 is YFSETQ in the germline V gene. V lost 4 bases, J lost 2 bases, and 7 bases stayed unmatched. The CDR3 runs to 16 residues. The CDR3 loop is CASSARLAGRQETQYF. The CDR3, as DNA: TGCGCCAGCAGCGCTAGACTAGCGGGACGGCAAGAGACCCAGTACTTC.

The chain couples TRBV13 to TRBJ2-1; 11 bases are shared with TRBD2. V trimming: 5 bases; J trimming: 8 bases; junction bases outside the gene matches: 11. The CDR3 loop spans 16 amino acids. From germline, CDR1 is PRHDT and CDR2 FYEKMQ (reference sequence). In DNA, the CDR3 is TGTGCCAGCAGCGGGCGACTAGCGGGGTCTGATGATGAGCAGTTCTTC. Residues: CASSGRLAGSDDEQFF. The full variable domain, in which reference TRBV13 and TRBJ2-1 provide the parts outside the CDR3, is AAGVIQSPRHLIKEKRETATLKCYPIPRHDTVYWYQQGPGQDPQFLISFYEKMQSDKGSIPDRFSAQQFSDYHSELNMSSLELGDSALYFCASSGRLAGSDDEQFFGPGTRLTVL.

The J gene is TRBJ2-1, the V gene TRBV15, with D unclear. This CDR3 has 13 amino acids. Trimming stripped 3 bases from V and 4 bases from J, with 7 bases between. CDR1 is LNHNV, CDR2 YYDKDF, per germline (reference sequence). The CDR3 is CATSSGGYNEQFF. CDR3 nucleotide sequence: TGTGCCACCAGCAGTGGCGGTTACAATGAGCAGTTCTTC.

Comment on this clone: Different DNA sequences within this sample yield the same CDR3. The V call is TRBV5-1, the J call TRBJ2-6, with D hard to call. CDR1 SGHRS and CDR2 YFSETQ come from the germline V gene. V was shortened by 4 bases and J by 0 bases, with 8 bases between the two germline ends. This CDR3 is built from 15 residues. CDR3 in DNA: TGCGCCAGCAGCCCGGTTAGCTCTGGGGCCAACGTCCTGACTTTC. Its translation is CASSPVSSGANVLTF.

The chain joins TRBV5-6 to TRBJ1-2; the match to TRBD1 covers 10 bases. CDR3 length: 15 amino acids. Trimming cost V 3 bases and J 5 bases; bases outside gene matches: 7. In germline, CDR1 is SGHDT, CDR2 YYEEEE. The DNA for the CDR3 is TGTGCCAGCAGCTCGGGACAGGGGTCCACTTATGGCTACACCTTC. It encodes CASSSGQGSTYGYTF.

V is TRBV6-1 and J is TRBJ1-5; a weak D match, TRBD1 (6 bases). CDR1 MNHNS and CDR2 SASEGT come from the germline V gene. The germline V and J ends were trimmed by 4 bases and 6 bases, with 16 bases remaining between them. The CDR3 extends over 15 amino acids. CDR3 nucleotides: TGTGCCAGCAGTGCTTACAGGGAATTTGGTCAGCCCCAGCATTTT. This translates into CASSAYREFGQPQHF.

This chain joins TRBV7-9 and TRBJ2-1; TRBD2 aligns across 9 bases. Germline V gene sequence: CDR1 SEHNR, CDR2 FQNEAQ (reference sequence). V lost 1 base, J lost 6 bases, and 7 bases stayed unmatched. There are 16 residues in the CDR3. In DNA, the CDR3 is TGTGCCAGCAGCTTAGAATTTGGACTAGCGACCAATGAGCAGTTCTTC. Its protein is CASSLEFGLATNEQFF.

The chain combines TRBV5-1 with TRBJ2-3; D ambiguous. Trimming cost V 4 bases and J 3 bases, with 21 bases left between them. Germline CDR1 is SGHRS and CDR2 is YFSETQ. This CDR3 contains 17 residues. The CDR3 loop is CASSPGGDSQRTDTQYF. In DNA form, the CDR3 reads TGCGCCAGCAGCCCCGGCGGAGATTCTCAACGAACAGATACGCAGTATTTT.

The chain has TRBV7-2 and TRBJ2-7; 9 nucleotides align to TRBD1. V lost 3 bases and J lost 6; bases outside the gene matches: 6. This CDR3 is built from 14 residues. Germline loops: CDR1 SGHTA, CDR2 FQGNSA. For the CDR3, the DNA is TGTGCCAGCAGCTTGGCCGGGACAGGGTTCGAGCAGTACTTC. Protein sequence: CASSLAGTGFEQYF.

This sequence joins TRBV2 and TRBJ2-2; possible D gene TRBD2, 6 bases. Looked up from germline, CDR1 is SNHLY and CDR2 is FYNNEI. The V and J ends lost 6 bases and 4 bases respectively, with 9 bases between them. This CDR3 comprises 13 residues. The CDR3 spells CASRLGGTGELFF. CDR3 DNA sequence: TGTGCCAGCAGGTTGGGGGGCACCGGGGAGCTGTTTTTT.

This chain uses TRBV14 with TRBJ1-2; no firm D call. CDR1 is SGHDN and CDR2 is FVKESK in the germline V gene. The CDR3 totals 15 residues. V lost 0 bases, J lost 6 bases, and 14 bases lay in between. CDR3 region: CASSQESGGQDGYTF. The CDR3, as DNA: TGTGCCAGCAGCCAAGAAAGTGGAGGGCAGGATGGCTACACCTTC.

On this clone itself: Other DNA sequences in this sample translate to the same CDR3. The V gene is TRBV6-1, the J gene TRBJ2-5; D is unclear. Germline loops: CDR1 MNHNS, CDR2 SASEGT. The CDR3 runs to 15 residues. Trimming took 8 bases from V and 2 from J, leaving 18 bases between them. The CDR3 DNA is TGTGCCAGCCAATCAGGTTCCCGGTCGCAAGAGACCCAGTACTTC. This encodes CASQSGSRSQETQYF.

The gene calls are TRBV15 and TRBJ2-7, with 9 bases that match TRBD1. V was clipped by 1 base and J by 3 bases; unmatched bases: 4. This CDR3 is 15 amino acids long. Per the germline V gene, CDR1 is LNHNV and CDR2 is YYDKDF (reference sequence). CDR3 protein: CATSRAGQGGYEQYF. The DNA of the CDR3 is TGTGCCACCAGCAGAGCGGGACAGGGAGGCTACGAGCAGTACTTC.

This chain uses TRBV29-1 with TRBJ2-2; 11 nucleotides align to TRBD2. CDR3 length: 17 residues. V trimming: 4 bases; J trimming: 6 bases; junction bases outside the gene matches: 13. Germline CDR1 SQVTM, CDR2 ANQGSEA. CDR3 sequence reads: CSVGGGYSGRDSGELFF. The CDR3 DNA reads TGCAGCGTTGGAGGGGGGTATAGCGGGAGGGACTCCGGGGAGCTGTTTTTT.

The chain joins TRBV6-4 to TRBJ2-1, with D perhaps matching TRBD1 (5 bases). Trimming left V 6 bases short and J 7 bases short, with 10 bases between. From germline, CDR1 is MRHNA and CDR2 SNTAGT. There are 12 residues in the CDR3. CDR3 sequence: CASSSRENEQFF. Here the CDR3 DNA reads TGTGCCAGCAGCTCCAGGGAAAATGAGCAGTTCTTC.

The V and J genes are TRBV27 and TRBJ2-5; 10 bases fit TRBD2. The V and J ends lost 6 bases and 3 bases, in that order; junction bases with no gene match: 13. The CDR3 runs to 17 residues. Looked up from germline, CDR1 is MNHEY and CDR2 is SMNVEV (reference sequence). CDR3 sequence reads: CASSPLAGGRVKETQYF. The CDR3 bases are TGTGCCAGCAGCCCCTTAGCGGGAGGCCGGGTAAAAGAGACCCAGTACTTC.

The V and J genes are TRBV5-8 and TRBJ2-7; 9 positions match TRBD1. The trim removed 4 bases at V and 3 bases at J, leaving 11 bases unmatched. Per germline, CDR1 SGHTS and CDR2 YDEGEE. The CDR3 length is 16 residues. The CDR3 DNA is TGTGCCAGCAGCGGGGCCGGGACAGGGTTCTTCTACGAGCAGTACTTC. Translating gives CASSGAGTGFFYEQYF. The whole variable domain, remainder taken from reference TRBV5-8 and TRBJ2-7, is EAGVTQSPTHLIKTRGQQATLRCSPISGHTSVYWYQQALGLGLQFLLWYDEGEERNRGNFPPRFSGRQFPNYSSELNVNALELEDSALYLCASSGAGTGFFYEQYFGPGTRLTVT.

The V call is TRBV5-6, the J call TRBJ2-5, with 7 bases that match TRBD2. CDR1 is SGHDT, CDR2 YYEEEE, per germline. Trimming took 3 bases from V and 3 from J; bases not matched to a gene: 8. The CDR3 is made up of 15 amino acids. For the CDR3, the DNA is TGTGCCAGCAGCTCCCCCCTACTAGCGAAAGAGACCCAGTACTTC. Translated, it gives CASSSPLLAKETQYF.

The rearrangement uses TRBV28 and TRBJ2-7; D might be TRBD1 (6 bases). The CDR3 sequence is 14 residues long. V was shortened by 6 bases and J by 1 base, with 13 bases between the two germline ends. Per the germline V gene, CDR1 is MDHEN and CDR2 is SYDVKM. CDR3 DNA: TGTGCCAGCAGCCAGGGGTTTATGTCCTACGAGCAGTACTTC. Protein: CASSQGFMSYEQYF.

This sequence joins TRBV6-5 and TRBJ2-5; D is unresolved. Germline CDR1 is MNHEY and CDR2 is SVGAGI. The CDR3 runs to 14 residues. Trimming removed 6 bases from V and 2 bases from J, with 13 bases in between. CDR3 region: CASRLGSRQETQYF. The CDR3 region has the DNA TGTGCCAGCAGACTTGGGTCTAGACAAGAGACCCAGTACTTC.

CDR3 nucleotides: TGTGCCAGCAGTCCCAGACAGGGGGCTGGGGCCAACGTCCTGACTTTC. Protein: CASSPRQGAGANVLTF. J is TRBJ2-6 and V is TRBV25-1; 9 bases are shared with TRBD1. The length of the CDR3 is 16 residues. Germline CDR1 and CDR2: MGHDK and SYGVNS. The ends lost 5 bases at V and 2 bases at J; junction bases unmatched: 4.

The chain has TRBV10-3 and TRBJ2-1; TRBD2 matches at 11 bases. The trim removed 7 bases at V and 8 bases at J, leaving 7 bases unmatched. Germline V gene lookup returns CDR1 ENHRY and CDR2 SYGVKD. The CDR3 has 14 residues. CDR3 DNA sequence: TGTGCCATCACCGGGACTAGCGGAGGGCATGAGCAGTTCTTC. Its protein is CAITGTSGGHEQFF.

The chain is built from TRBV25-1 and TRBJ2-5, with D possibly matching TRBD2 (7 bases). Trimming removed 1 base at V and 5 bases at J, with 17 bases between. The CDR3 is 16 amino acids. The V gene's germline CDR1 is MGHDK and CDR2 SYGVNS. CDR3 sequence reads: CASSEWGMGGRETQYF. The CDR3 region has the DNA TGTGCCAGCAGTGAATGGGGCATGGGGGGGCGGGAGACCCAGTACTTC.

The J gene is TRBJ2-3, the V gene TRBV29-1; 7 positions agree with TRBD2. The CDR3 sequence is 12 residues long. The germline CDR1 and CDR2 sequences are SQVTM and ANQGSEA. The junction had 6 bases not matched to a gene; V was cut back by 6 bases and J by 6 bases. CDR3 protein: CSVAGLQDTQYF. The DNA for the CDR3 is TGCAGCGTAGCGGGACTTCAGGATACGCAGTATTTT.

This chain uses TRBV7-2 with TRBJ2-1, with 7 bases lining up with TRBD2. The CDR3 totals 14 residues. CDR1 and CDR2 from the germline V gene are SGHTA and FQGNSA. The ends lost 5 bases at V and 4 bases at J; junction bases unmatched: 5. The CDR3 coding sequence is TGTGCCAGCAGCCCCGGGCGGGGGTACAATGAGCAGTTCTTC. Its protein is CASSPGRGYNEQFF.

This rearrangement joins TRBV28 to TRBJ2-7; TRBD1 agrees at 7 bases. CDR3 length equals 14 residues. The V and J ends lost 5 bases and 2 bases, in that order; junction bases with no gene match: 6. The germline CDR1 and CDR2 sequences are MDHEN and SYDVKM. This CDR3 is CASSRSTGAYEQYF. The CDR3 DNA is TGTGCCAGCAGTCGCAGTACAGGGGCCTACGAGCAGTACTTC. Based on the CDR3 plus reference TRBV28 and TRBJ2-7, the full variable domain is DVKVTQSSRYLVKRTGEKVFLECVQDMDHENMFWYRQDPGLGLRLIYFSYDVKMKEKGDIPEGYSVSREKKERFSLILESASTNQTSMYLCASSRSTGAYEQYFGPGTRLTVT.

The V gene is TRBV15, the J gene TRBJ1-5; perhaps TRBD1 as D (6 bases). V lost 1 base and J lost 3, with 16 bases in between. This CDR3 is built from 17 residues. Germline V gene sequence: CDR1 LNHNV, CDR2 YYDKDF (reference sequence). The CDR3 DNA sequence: TGTGCCACCAGCAGAGGAGGGGGTTACGACACCAATCAGCCCCAGCATTTT. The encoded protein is CATSRGGGYDTNQPQHF. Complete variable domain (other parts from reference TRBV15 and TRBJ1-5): DAMVIQNPRYQVTQFGKPVTLSCSQTLNHNVMYWYQQKSSQAPKLLFHYYDKDFNNEADTPDNFQSRRPNTSFCFLDIRSPGLGDTAMYLCATSRGGGYDTNQPQHFGDGTRLSIL.

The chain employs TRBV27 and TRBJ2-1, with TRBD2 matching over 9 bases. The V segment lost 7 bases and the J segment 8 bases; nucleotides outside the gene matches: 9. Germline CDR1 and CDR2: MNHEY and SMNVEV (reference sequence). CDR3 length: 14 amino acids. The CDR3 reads CASTGGGRAHEQFF. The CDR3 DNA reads TGTGCCAGCACCGGGGGCGGGAGGGCCCATGAGCAGTTCTTC.

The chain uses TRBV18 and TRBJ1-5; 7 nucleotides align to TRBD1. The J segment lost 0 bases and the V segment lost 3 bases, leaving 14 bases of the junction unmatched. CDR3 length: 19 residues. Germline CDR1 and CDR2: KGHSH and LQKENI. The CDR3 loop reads CASSPEVRGTSYSNQPQHF. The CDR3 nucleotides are TGTGCCAGCTCACCCGAAGTCAGGGGGACATCATATAGCAATCAGCCCCAGCATTTT.

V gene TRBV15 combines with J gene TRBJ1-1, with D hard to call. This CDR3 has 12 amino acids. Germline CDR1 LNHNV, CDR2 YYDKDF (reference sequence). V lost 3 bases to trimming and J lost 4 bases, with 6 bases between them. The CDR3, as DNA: TGTGCCACCAGCAGGCGGGGCACTGAAGCTTTCTTT. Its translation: CATSRRGTEAFF.

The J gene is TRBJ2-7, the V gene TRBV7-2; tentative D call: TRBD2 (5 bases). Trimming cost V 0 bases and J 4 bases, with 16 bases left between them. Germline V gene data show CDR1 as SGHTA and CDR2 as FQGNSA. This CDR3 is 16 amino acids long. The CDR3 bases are TGTGCCAGCAGCTTAGCGCTAAGTGGGAGTCAGTACGAGCAGTACTTC. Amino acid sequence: CASSLALSGSQYEQYF.